This T cell receptor (beta chain) was identified during a study of cytomegalovirus exposure and HLA in healthy donors. Regarding the study as a whole: Later analysis associated a missense DCLRE1C variant with TCR beta V- and J-gene trimming.

The PCR made use of 60 Vbeta and 13 Jbeta primers. The protocol was immunoSEQ multiplex PCR, while the TCRdb copy is restricted to in-frame clones and leaves out a portion. Of around 130,000 clones in the sample, over 65% were seen once. As to this clone: The antigen is unknown.

With 6 bases removed from V and 5 bases from J, the gap between germline ends came to 17 bases. The CDR3 is made up of 15 amino acids. CDR1 SEHNR and CDR2 FQNEAQ come from the germline V gene (reference sequence). Samples came from healthy bone marrow donors. Sequenced sample: PBMCs. This sequence originates from a man aged 50 to 60 in good health and CMV-seronegative. The chain combines TRBV7-9 with TRBJ2-1; no definite D call. The CDR3 spells CASSSDSNGNNEQFF. The CDR3 DNA reads as TGTGCCAGCAGTTCCGACTCAAATGGAAACAATGAGCAGTTCTTC.